The 18 T cell receptor beta chains in this list originate from one sample, sequenced in a study of T cell responses to AZD1222 COVID-19 vaccine. The assay was immunoSEQ multiplex PCR, and TCRdb's table has in-frame clones only and misses some. This sample carries about 92,000 clones, more than 75% of them seen once, and the ten largest clones take 22%. The specimen comprised peripheral blood, sampled on day 0 of AZD1222 vaccination. The receptors stem from an adult in good health.

J is TRBJ1-1 and V is TRBV6-5; D not certain. Trimming pared 5 bases from V and 10 bases from J, leaving 23 bases between. Germline V CDR1 and CDR2: MNHEY, SVGAGI. The CDR3 has 15 residues. The chain's CDR3 is CASSHTLRTKYLAFF. In DNA form, the CDR3 reads TGTGCCAGCAGTCACACCCTCAGGACGAAGTATTTAGCTTTCTTT.

This chain links TRBV19 with TRBJ1-5; D call uncertain. Trimming took off 8 bases at V and 1 base at J, with 12 bases between the two ends. Per the germline V gene, CDR1 is LNHDA and CDR2 is SQIVND (reference sequence). The CDR3 extends over 14 amino acids. CDR3 sequence: CASRGQGSNQPQHF. The CDR3 nucleotides read TGTGCCAGTCGCGGGCAAGGGAGCAATCAGCCCCAGCATTTT.

V and J are TRBV4-3 and TRBJ2-5; the D gene is possibly TRBD2 (5 bases). V was clipped by 3 bases and J by 4 bases, with 9 bases between them. The CDR3 spans 13 residues. CDR1 is LGHNA, CDR2 YSLEER, per germline. The CDR3 is CASSQRVGETQYF. The CDR3 coding sequence is TGCGCCAGCAGCCAGCGGGTTGGAGAGACCCAGTACTTC.

This clone was found once. The J gene is TRBJ2-7, the V gene TRBV28; 7 bases match TRBD2. This CDR3 is 12 amino acids long. CDR1 and CDR2 (germline): MDHEN, SYDVKM. The junction had 7 bases not matched to a gene; V was cut back by 2 bases and J by 12 bases. CDR3 DNA sequence: TGTGCCAGCAGTTTAGTGGGGCGGGAGTGGTACTTC. Its protein product is CASSLVGREWYF.

The chain has TRBV15 and TRBJ2-6, with D uncertain. Germline V CDR1 and CDR2: LNHNV, YYDKDF (reference sequence). The V end was cut by 8 bases, the J end by 0 bases, with 5 bases between. CDR3 length: 13 amino acids. CDR3 nucleotides: TGTGCCACCCTATTCTCTGGGGCCAACGTCCTGACTTTC. It codes for CATLFSGANVLTF.

This clone was recorded only once. The genes are TRBV19 and TRBJ2-3; D remains ambiguous. CDR1 and CDR2 from the germline V gene are LNHDA and SQIVND (reference sequence). Trimming shortened V by 8 bases and J by 7 bases, and 16 bases separated the two germline ends. The CDR3 totals 13 residues. The CDR3 DNA is TGTGCCAGTGTCGCCCGCCCTGGAAATACGCAGTATTTT. This translates into CASVARPGNTQYF. The entire variable domain, with the rest obtained from reference TRBV19 and TRBJ2-3, is as follows: DGGITQSPKYLFRKEGQNVTLSCEQNLNHDAMYWYRQDPGQGLRLIYYSQIVNDFQKGDIAEGYSVSREKKESFPLTVTSAQKNPTAFYLCASVARPGNTQYFGPGTRLTVL.

The chain links TRBV6-5 to TRBJ1-5, with D possibly matching TRBD1 (6 bases). The CDR3 is made up of 14 amino acids. Germline-derived CDR1 and CDR2 are MNHEY and SVGAGI. V lost 10 bases and J lost 0, with 13 bases in between. CDR3 loop: CATRQAYSNQPQHF. The CDR3 DNA follows: TGTGCCACTAGACAGGCTTATAGCAATCAGCCCCAGCATTTT.

This clone was found once. The rearrangement joins TRBV20-1 to TRBJ1-1; the match to TRBD1 covers 8 bases. The CDR3 is made up of 11 amino acids. Per germline, CDR1 DFQATT and CDR2 SNEGSKA (reference sequence). Unmatched junction bases numbered 3, after V lost 7 bases and J lost 5 bases. CDR3 nucleotides: TGCAGTGGGACAGGGATTACTGAAGCTTTCTTT. Its translation is CSGTGITEAFF.

This chain connects TRBV5-1 to TRBJ2-1; 10 bases agree with TRBD2. CDR3 length equals 19 residues. Germline CDR1 SGHRS, CDR2 YFSETQ. V gave up 1 base and J gave up 0 bases; unmatched junction bases: 10. The CDR3 sequence is CASSLSLAGDTSSYNEQFF. CDR3 in DNA: TGCGCCAGCAGCTTGAGCCTAGCGGGGGACACGAGCTCCTACAATGAGCAGTTCTTC.

The chain joins TRBV6-5 to TRBJ1-5, with D uncertain. V gave up 2 bases and J gave up 1 base, with 9 bases separating them. The V gene's germline CDR1 is MNHEY and CDR2 SVGAGI. The length of the CDR3 is 15 residues. The CDR3 sequence is CASSYGQTSNQPQHF. CDR3 in DNA: TGTGCCAGCAGTTACGGGCAGACCAGCAATCAGCCCCAGCATTTT.

The genes are TRBV27 and TRBJ1-2; 7 nucleotides match TRBD1. The CDR3 sequence is 15 residues long. V trimming: 1 base; J trimming: 6 bases; junction bases outside the gene matches: 8. CDR1 and CDR2 from the germline V gene are MNHEY and SMNVEV (reference sequence). DNA of the CDR3: TGTGCCAGCAGTTTATTTCCTCAGGGGGTACATGGCTACACCTTC. Amino acids: CASSLFPQGVHGYTF.

This sequence joins TRBV7-2 and TRBJ1-2; unclear D gene. V lost 4 bases and J 8 bases, leaving 11 bases between the germline ends. The CDR3 loop spans 12 amino acids. Germline V lookup: CDR1 SGHTA, CDR2 FQGNSA. The CDR3 is CASSSSRWGYTF. The CDR3 region has the DNA TGTGCCAGCAGCTCAAGCCGATGGGGCTACACCTTC.

V gene TRBV12-5 combines with J gene TRBJ1-3; TRBD1 matches 8 bases. CDR3 length: 19 amino acids. Per germline, CDR1 LGHNT and CDR2 FRNRAP. V trimming: 1 base; J trimming: 0 bases; junction bases outside the gene matches: 11. In DNA, the CDR3 is TGTGCTAGTGGTTTGGCTACCGGGACAGGATCCACCTCTGGAAACACCATATATTTT. Its protein is CASGLATGTGSTSGNTIYF.

The chain couples TRBV19 to TRBJ1-4; TRBD1 agrees at 9 bases. The junction had 11 bases not matched to a gene; V was cut back by 4 bases and J by 8 bases. The germline gives CDR1 LNHDA, CDR2 SQIVND (reference sequence). The CDR3 loop spans 16 amino acids. The CDR3 protein is CASSTHGQGRSEKLFF. The CDR3, as DNA: TGTGCCAGTAGTACCCACGGACAGGGGAGGAGCGAAAAACTGTTTTTT.

This chain uses TRBV6-5 with TRBJ1-5; possibly TRBD1 for D (5 bases). Germline assignment: CDR1 MNHEY and CDR2 SVGAGI. Trimming left V 8 bases short and J 4 bases short, with 12 bases between. The CDR3 is 13 residues long. This chain's CDR3 is CASHNGGNQPQHF. The CDR3 DNA reads as TGTGCCAGCCATAACGGGGGGAATCAGCCCCAGCATTTT.

Here the CDR3 reads CASSQSSTDTQYF. CDR3 DNA sequence: TGTGCCAGCTCACAGTCCAGCACAGATACGCAGTATTTT. V gene TRBV18 combines with J gene TRBJ2-3; D is unresolved. V was cut by 4 bases and J by 0 bases, with 5 bases left in between. The germline V gene encodes CDR1 KGHSH and CDR2 LQKENI. The CDR3 totals 13 residues.

J is TRBJ2-2 and V is TRBV5-4, with D possibly matching TRBD2 (5 bases). CDR3 length: 15 residues. Germline assignment: CDR1 SGHNT and CDR2 YYREEE (reference sequence). Between the trimmed V and J ends, which lost 4 bases and 1 base, there was a span of 11 bases. The chain's CDR3 is CASSTRTQNTGELFF. CDR3 DNA sequence: TGTGCCAGCAGCACCCGGACTCAGAACACCGGGGAGCTGTTTTTT.

CDR3 DNA sequence: TGTGCCAGCAGTGACGGGTATGGCTACACCTTC. It specifies CASSDGYGYTF. This rearrangement joins TRBV2 to TRBJ1-2, with D uncertain. Between the trimmed V and J ends, which lost 3 bases and 5 bases, there was a span of 4 bases. The CDR3 loop spans 11 amino acids. Germline CDR1 is SNHLY and CDR2 is FYNNEI.